This is a list of T cell receptor beta chains from one sample in a study of blood T cell repertoires in COVID-19. The repertoire was sequenced with immunoSEQ multiplex PCR; TCRdb's copy has only in-frame clones and lacks some. Of roughly 160,000 clones listed, 75% to 85% were seen once; the top ten hold less than 4%. The specimen was PBMCs or T cells enriched from blood (not recorded which). These receptors were collected from a woman aged 55-69 years who had recovered from COVID-19. The CDR3 runs from the conserved cysteine through the conserved F or W. The order of the fields is V gene, J gene, CDR3 protein.

TRBV3-1/TRBV3-2,TRBJ1-4,CASSQPGTGINEKLFF
TRBV6-6,TRBJ2-7,CASSPGGSGYEQYF
TRBV5-1,TRBJ2-2,CASSSGTVNTGELFF
TRBV25-1,TRBJ1-1,CASSLTATGDTEAFF
TRBV3-1/TRBV3-2,TRBJ1-3,CASSLEGLGNTIYF
TRBV6-5,TRBJ2-7,CASSYSRGLTYEQYF
TRBV12-3/TRBV12-4,TRBJ1-3,CASSFSAGNTIYF
TRBV7-2,TRBJ2-5,CASSWTGDQETQYF
TRBV3-1/TRBV3-2,TRBJ2-3,CASSYLTLTATSTDTQYF
TRBV2,TRBJ1-1,CASSVVQDTEAFF
TRBV3-1/TRBV3-2,-,CASSQGLAGGNYEQYF
TRBV7-2,TRBJ1-2,CASSLDRGHGYTF
TRBV7-2,TRBJ2-1,CASRLEGQSNEQFF
TRBV2,TRBJ1-1,CASGTQGPNAEAFF
TRBV19,TRBJ2-7,CASSMGQGYEQYF
TRBV18,TRBJ1-1,CASSPGTGMLNTEAFF
TRBV5-3,TRBJ1-4,CARSLRRRNEKLFF
TRBV2,TRBJ2-4,CASSDLAAKNIQYF
TRBV13,TRBJ1-4,CASSFGTGSEKLFF
TRBV6-2/TRBV6-3,TRBJ1-5,CASSYSRNSDSVFVNQPQHF
TRBV2,TRBJ2-2,CASGGQGYTGELFF
TRBV6-5,TRBJ1-1,CASSYSGTGATEAFF
TRBV30,TRBJ2-2,CAWTLQGNTGELFF
TRBV27,TRBJ2-3,CASRPPGLASDTQYF